The 31 T cell receptor beta chains given below trace back to one sample, sequenced in a study of cytomegalovirus exposure and HLA in healthy donors. The study ran its PCR with 60 Vbeta and 13 Jbeta primers. Measured with immunoSEQ multiplex PCR; TCRdb has only the in-frame clones, and not every one. The sample has 150,000 to 200,000 clones; 70% are singletons. Sequencing was performed on PBMCs. The receptor source for this set is a man aged 18 to 29 in good health and CMV-seropositive.

The CDR3: CASRDWRDHTDTQYF. In nucleotides, the CDR3 is TGTGCCAGCAGAGACTGGAGGGATCACACAGATACGCAGTATTTT. This sequence joins TRBV25-1 and TRBJ2-3, with D possibly TRBD2 on 6 matching bases. The CDR3 consists of 15 residues. In germline, CDR1 is MGHDK, CDR2 SYGVNS. V lost 6 bases and J lost 2, with 15 bases in between.

The chain uses TRBV5-5 and TRBJ1-5; 7 bases are shared with TRBD1. Germline V gene data show CDR1 as SGHKS and CDR2 as YYEKEE (reference sequence). This CDR3 has 14 amino acids. Trimming removed 4 bases from V and 4 bases from J; junction bases left unmatched: 5. The DNA for the CDR3 is TGTGCCAGCAGCCGGGACAGCCAAAATCAGCCCCAGCATTTT. It translates to CASSRDSQNQPQHF.

The chain has TRBV28 and TRBJ1-1; D call uncertain. The CDR3 has 12 amino acids. Trimming took 10 bases from V and 7 from J, leaving 16 bases between them. CDR1 MDHEN and CDR2 SYDVKM come from the germline V gene. CDR3 region: CATWVEVDEAFF. CDR3 in DNA: TGTGCCACGTGGGTGGAGGTGGATGAAGCTTTCTTT.

The chain links TRBV2 to TRBJ2-7; 7 nucleotides line up with TRBD1. Germline V gene sequence: CDR1 SNHLY, CDR2 FYNNEI. This CDR3 is built from 14 residues. V trimming: 3 bases; J trimming: 6 bases; junction bases outside the gene matches: 8. CDR3 sequence: CASSEDSQGFEQYV. CDR3 sequence (DNA): TGTGCCAGCAGTGAGGACTCACAGGGGTTCGAGCAGTACGTC.

V gene TRBV10-2 combines with J gene TRBJ1-1; D is ambiguous. The germline gives CDR1 WSHSY, CDR2 SAAADI. Trimming cost V 6 bases and J 6 bases, with 11 bases left between them. The CDR3 is made up of 12 amino acids. The CDR3 region has the DNA TGCGCCAGCAGCGTAAAGCCCCCTGAAGCTTTCTTT. Its translation: CASSVKPPEAFF.

This chain uses TRBV7-2 with TRBJ2-3; 10 nucleotides match TRBD2. The CDR3 length is 16 residues. The germline V gene encodes CDR1 SGHTA and CDR2 FQGNSA. Losses at the gene ends were 3 bases for V and 2 bases for J; bases not matched to a gene: 5. The CDR3 coding sequence is TGTGCCAGCAGCTTCCGAGCGGGGGGGTTCACAGATACGCAGTATTTT. This codes for CASSFRAGGFTDTQYF.

The chain is built from TRBV11-2 and TRBJ1-2; D gene ambiguous. CDR3 length equals 15 residues. Per germline, CDR1 SGHAT and CDR2 FQNNGV. V shed 5 bases and J shed 4 bases, with 17 bases lying between them. The CDR3, as DNA: TGTGCCAGCAGCCCCGAGAGCGGCAGCGGCTATGGCTACACCTTC. It specifies CASSPESGSGYGYTF. The full variable domain, with the rest looked up from reference TRBV11-2 and TRBJ1-2, is EAGVAQSPRYKIIEKRQSVAFWCNPISGHATLYWYQQILGQGPKLLIQFQNNGVVDDSQLPKDRFSAERLKGVDSTLKIQPAKLEDSAVYLCASSPESGSGYGYTFGSGTRLTVV.

This clone has more than one count but fewer than ten. V and J are TRBV4-1 and TRBJ2-7; 11 bases fit TRBD2. Germline V gene lookup returns CDR1 MGHRA and CDR2 YSYEKL. The CDR3 is made up of 19 amino acids. Germline trimming cut 0 bases from V and 1 base from J; bases unmatched to any gene: 11. This chain's CDR3 is CASSQEGLAGGHKSYEQYV. The CDR3 DNA reads TGCGCCAGCAGCCAAGAGGGGCTAGCGGGGGGACACAAATCCTACGAGCAGTACGTC.

The J gene is TRBJ1-1, the V gene TRBV5-4; D not certain. The ends were cut back, 5 bases at V and 2 bases at J, with 7 bases in the middle. Germline CDR1 SGHNT, CDR2 YYREEE (reference sequence). The CDR3 has 12 residues. CDR3 sequence reads: CASSAGNTEAFF. The CDR3 DNA follows: TGTGCCAGCAGTGCGGGAAACACTGAAGCTTTCTTT.

The J gene is TRBJ2-6, the V gene TRBV5-1; maybe TRBD2 (6 bases). Germline loops: CDR1 SGHRS, CDR2 YFSETQ. The CDR3 is 17 residues long. V lost 4 bases and J lost 2, with 16 bases in between. CDR3 nucleotides: TGCGCCAGCAGCGTTGACCAGCGGGCGGCTGGGGCCAACGTCCTGACTTTC. It yields the protein CASSVDQRAAGANVLTF. Full variable domain (remainder filled in from reference TRBV5-1 and TRBJ2-6): KAGVTQTPRYLIKTRGQQVTLSCSPISGHRSVSWYQQTPGQGLQFLFEYFSETQRNKGNFPGRFSGRQFSNSRSEMNVSTLELGDSALYLCASSVDQRAAGANVLTFGAGSRLTVL.

The rearrangement links TRBV7-2 to TRBJ2-2; 15 bases agree with TRBD2. V lost 5 bases, J lost 5 bases, and 6 bases stayed unmatched. The CDR3 length is 17 residues. Germline CDR1 is SGHTA and CDR2 is FQGNSA. The CDR3: CASSRRTSGGGTGELFF. The CDR3 DNA reads as TGTGCCAGCAGCCGACGGACTAGCGGGGGGGGAACCGGGGAGCTGTTTTTT.

The table lists this clone with a few counts. The V call is TRBV7-9, the J call TRBJ2-1; D perhaps matches TRBD2 (6 bases). The V end lost 1 base, the J end lost 9 bases, and 16 bases lay between the germline ends. The CDR3 loop spans 15 amino acids. Germline V gene data show CDR1 as SEHNR and CDR2 as FQNEAQ (reference sequence). The CDR3 is CASSLGLEVASEQFF. DNA for the CDR3: TGTGCCAGCAGCTTAGGACTAGAGGTAGCAAGTGAGCAGTTCTTC.

The gene calls are TRBV5-6 and TRBJ1-4, with D maybe TRBD1 (5 bases). Germline loops: CDR1 SGHDT, CDR2 YYEEEE. The CDR3 is 15 amino acids. The V gene lost 3 bases and the J gene lost 4 bases, with 13 bases spanning the gap. The CDR3 is CASSSTGGGNEKLFF. The CDR3 coding sequence is TGTGCCAGCAGCTCCACGGGGGGTGGTAATGAAAAACTGTTTTTT.

This sequence joins TRBV27 and TRBJ2-1; 14 bases are a match to TRBD2. The CDR3 spans 20 residues. Losses at the gene ends were 5 bases for V and 3 bases for J; bases not matched to a gene: 15. Germline CDR1 is MNHEY and CDR2 is SMNVEV (reference sequence). For the CDR3, the DNA is TGTGCCAGCAGTCGAACGGGACTAGCGGGAGTATGGACCTACTACAATGAGCAGTTCTTC. This translates into CASSRTGLAGVWTYYNEQFF.

The J gene is TRBJ2-1, the V gene TRBV30, with 13 bases matching TRBD2. The CDR3 is made up of 18 amino acids. V lost 3 bases to trimming and J lost 7 bases; unmatched junction nucleotides: 15. Germline V gene sequence: CDR1 GTSNPN, CDR2 SVGIG (reference sequence). CDR3 sequence: CAWSRDPPTSGRANEQFF. DNA of the CDR3: TGTGCCTGGAGCCGAGATCCTCCAACTAGCGGGAGGGCTAATGAGCAGTTCTTC.

This clone was recorded a few times. The gene calls are TRBV7-3 and TRBJ2-3; TRBD2 matches at 8 bases. The CDR3 contains 15 residues. CDR1 is SGHTA, CDR2 FQGTGA, per germline. J gave up 3 bases and V 0 bases, and 2 bases lay outside the gene matches. The CDR3 DNA follows: TGTGCCAGCAGCTTAACAGCGGGGGAAACAGATACGCAGTATTTT. Protein: CASSLTAGETDTQYF.

The chain recombines TRBV12-5 with TRBJ2-1; TRBD2 matches at 9 bases. The ends lost 7 bases at V and 5 bases at J; junction bases unmatched: 9. Germline V gene data show CDR1 as LGHNT and CDR2 as FRNRAP. The CDR3 length is 15 residues. In DNA, the CDR3 is TGTGCTAGTGCCTATAGCGGGAGCGTCGACAATGAGCAGTTCTTC. Protein product: CASAYSGSVDNEQFF.

The chain joins TRBV5-6 to TRBJ2-7; 9 bases align to TRBD1. The length of the CDR3 is 13 residues. The V segment lost 4 bases and the J segment 7 bases; nucleotides outside the gene matches: 6. Germline CDR1 is SGHDT and CDR2 is YYEEEE. Written as DNA, the CDR3 is TGTGCCAGCAGCATACTACAGGGGGCTGAGCAGTACGTC. Translation gives CASSILQGAEQYV.

The J gene is TRBJ2-1, the V gene TRBV19; tentative D call: TRBD2 (6 bases). This CDR3 is built from 13 residues. CDR1 is LNHDA, CDR2 SQIVND, per germline (reference sequence). The V end lost 8 bases, the J end lost 6 bases, and 14 bases lay between the germline ends. This CDR3 reads CASSGSLFNEQFF. The CDR3 DNA reads TGTGCCAGTTCCGGGAGTCTTTTCAATGAGCAGTTCTTC. The complete variable domain, with remaining parts taken from reference TRBV19 and TRBJ2-1, reads DGGITQSPKYLFRKEGQNVTLSCEQNLNHDAMYWYRQDPGQGLRLIYYSQIVNDFQKGDIAEGYSVSREKKESFPLTVTSAQKNPTAFYLCASSGSLFNEQFFGPGTRLTVL.

The V gene is TRBV25-1, the J gene TRBJ1-4; the match to TRBD1 covers 7 bases. There are 15 residues in the CDR3. The trim removed 4 bases at V and 3 bases at J, leaving 5 bases unmatched. The germline gives CDR1 MGHDK, CDR2 SYGVNS. The CDR3 nucleotides read TGTGCCAGCAGTGCCCCAGGGGGACCTAATGAAAAACTGTTTTTT. Its translation is CASSAPGGPNEKLFF.

The chain carries TRBV9 and TRBJ1-1; D is unclear. V was cut by 0 bases and J by 0 bases, with 9 bases left in between. The length of the CDR3 is 15 residues. Germline CDR1 and CDR2: SGDLS and YYNGEE. This chain's CDR3 is CASSVAGSMNTEAFF. DNA for the CDR3: TGTGCCAGCAGCGTAGCGGGTAGTATGAACACTGAAGCTTTCTTT.

This sequence joins TRBV13 and TRBJ1-2; maybe TRBD1 (6 bases). The V end was cut by 6 bases, the J end by 6 bases, with 20 bases between. This CDR3 has 15 residues. From germline, CDR1 is PRHDT and CDR2 FYEKMQ (reference sequence). CDR3 amino acids: CASSRPRGGADGYTF. CDR3 coding DNA: TGTGCCAGCAGTCGACCCCGAGGGGGGGCGGATGGCTACACCTTC.

V is TRBV28 and J is TRBJ1-2; possibly TRBD1 for D (5 bases). V was trimmed by 4 bases and J by 0 bases, leaving 15 bases between them. Per germline, CDR1 MDHEN and CDR2 SYDVKM. The CDR3 runs to 16 residues. CDR3 sequence (DNA): TGTGCCAGCAGTTGGGGGGGTTCGACACCTAACTATGGCTACACCTTC. This sequence encodes CASSWGGSTPNYGYTF.

The V and J genes are TRBV7-8 and TRBJ2-7; weak D call: TRBD2 (6 bases). Trimming shortened V by 1 base and J by 2 bases, and 12 bases separated the two germline ends. Germline CDR1 is SGHVS and CDR2 is FQNEAQ. The CDR3 runs to 15 residues. The CDR3 sequence is CASSLGGDSTYEQYV. CDR3 DNA sequence: TGTGCCAGCAGCTTAGGGGGGGACTCCACCTACGAGCAGTACGTC.

The sample holds many counts of this clone. The CDR3 sequence: CASSLAVDTGELFF. CDR3 DNA: TGCGCCAGCAGCTTGGCCGTTGACACCGGGGAGCTGTTTTTT. The chain couples TRBV5-1 to TRBJ2-2; no reliable D call. Per the germline V gene, CDR1 is SGHRS and CDR2 is YFSETQ. V was shortened by 0 bases and J by 3 bases, with 6 bases between the two germline ends. There are 14 residues in the CDR3.

The chain carries TRBV2 and TRBJ1-4; D unresolved. Germline CDR1 reads SNHLY; CDR2 reads FYNNEI. The CDR3 is 14 amino acids. Trimming pared 6 bases from V and 2 bases from J, leaving 10 bases between. The CDR3 bases are TGTGCCAGCAGGGCGGTAGGCACTAATGAAAAACTGTTTTTT. Amino acid sequence: CASRAVGTNEKLFF.

The rearrangement joins TRBV4-1 to TRBJ2-1; tentative D call: TRBD1 (6 bases). The CDR3 consists of 16 residues. V was pared by 3 bases and J by 0 bases, with 12 bases between. Per germline, CDR1 MGHRA and CDR2 YSYEKL. DNA of the CDR3: TGCGCCAGCAGCCAGCAACAGGGTTTCTCCTACAATGAGCAGTTCTTC. Amino acids: CASSQQQGFSYNEQFF.

This clone showed up just a few times. The genes are TRBV5-1 and TRBJ1-3; D uncertain. Trimming pared 4 bases from V and 2 bases from J, leaving 13 bases between. The CDR3 is 15 residues long. Germline values: CDR1 SGHRS, CDR2 YFSETQ. CDR3 protein: CASSPAGGPGNTIYF. CDR3 nucleotide sequence: TGCGCCAGCAGCCCAGCCGGAGGACCTGGAAACACCATATATTTT.

The V and J genes are TRBV12-5 and TRBJ2-5; 7 nucleotides agree with TRBD1. The CDR3 is made up of 16 amino acids. In germline, CDR1 is LGHNT, CDR2 FRNRAP. The J segment lost 2 bases and the V segment lost 0 bases, leaving 6 bases of the junction unmatched. The CDR3 sequence: CASGLVRTGPQETQYF. The CDR3, as DNA: TGTGCTAGTGGTTTGGTAAGGACAGGACCTCAAGAGACCCAGTACTTC.

CDR3 residues: CASKFTGGRDTEAFF. The CDR3 DNA sequence: TGTGCCAGCAAATTCACAGGGGGACGGGACACTGAAGCTTTCTTT. This chain connects TRBV6-5 to TRBJ1-1; 8 bases are a match to TRBD1. Germline V gene sequence: CDR1 MNHEY, CDR2 SVGAGI. This CDR3 contains 15 residues. V lost 7 bases and J lost 3; bases outside the gene matches: 10.

V is TRBV18 and J is TRBJ1-6; D call uncertain. This CDR3 has 15 residues. The germline gives CDR1 KGHSH, CDR2 LQKENI. Trimming pared 2 bases from V and 5 bases from J, leaving 10 bases between. The CDR3 protein is CASSPRHENNSPLHF. The CDR3 DNA sequence: TGTGCCAGCTCACCAAGACACGAAAATAATTCACCCCTCCACTTT.